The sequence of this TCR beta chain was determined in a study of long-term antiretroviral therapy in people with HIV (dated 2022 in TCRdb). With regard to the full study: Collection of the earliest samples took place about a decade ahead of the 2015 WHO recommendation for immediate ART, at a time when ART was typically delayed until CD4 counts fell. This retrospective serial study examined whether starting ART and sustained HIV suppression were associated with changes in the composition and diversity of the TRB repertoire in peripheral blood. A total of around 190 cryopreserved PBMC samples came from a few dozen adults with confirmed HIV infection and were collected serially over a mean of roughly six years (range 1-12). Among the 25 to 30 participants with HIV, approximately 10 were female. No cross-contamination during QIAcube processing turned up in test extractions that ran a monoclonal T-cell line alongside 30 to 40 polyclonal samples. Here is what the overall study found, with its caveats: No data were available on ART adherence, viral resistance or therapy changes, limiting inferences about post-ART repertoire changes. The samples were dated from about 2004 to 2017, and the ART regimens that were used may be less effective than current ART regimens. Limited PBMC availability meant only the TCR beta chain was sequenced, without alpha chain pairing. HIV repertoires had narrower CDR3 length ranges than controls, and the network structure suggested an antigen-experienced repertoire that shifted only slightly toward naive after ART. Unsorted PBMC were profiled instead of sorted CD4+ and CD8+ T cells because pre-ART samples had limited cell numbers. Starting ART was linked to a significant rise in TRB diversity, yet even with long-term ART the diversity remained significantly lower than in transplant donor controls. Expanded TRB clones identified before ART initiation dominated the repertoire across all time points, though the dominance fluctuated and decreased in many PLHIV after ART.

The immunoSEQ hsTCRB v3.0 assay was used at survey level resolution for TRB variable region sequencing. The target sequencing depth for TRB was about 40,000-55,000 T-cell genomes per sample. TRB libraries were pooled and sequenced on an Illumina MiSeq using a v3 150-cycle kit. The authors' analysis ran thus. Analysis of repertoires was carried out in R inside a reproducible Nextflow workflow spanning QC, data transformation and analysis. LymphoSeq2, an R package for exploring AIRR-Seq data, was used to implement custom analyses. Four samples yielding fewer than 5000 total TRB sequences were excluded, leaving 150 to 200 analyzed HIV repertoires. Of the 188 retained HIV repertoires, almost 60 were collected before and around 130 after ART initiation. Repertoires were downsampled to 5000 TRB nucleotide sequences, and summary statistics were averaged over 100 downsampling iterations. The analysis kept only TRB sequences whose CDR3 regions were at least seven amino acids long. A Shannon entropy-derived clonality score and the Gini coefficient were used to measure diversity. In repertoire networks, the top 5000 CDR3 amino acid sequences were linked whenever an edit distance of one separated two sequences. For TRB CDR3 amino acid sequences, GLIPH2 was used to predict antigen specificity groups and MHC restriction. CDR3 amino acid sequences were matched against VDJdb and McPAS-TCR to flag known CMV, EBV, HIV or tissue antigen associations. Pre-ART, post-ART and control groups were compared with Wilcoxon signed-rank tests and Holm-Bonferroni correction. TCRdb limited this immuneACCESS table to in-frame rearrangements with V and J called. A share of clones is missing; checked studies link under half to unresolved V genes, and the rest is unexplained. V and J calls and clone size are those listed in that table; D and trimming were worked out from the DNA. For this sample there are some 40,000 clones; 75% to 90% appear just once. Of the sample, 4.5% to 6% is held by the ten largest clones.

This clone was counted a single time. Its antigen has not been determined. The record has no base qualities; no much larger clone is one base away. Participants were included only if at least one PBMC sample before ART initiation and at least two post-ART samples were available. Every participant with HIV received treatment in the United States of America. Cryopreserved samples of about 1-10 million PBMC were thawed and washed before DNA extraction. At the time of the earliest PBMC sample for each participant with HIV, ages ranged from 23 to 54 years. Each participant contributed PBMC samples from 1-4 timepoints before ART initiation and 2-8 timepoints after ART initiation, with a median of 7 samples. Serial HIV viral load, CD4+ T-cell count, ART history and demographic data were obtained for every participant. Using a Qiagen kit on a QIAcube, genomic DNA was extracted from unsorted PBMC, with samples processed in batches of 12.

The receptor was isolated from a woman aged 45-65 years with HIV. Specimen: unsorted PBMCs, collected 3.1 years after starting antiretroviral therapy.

CDR3 region: CASRLAVQETQYF. The DNA is TGCGCCAGCAGACTGGCAGTACAAGAGACCCAGTACTTC. The chain is assembled from TRBV5-1 and TRBJ2-5, with the D gene not clear enough to name. CDR1 is given as SGHRS and CDR2 as YFSETQ, both from the germline V gene. Deletion took 5 bases off V and 2 bases off J, with a span of 10 bases between the germline ends. There are 13 amino acids in the CDR3, from cysteine to phenylalanine inclusive. Kept here is only the CDR3 DNA, which spans 39 bases and is read in frame from base 1.